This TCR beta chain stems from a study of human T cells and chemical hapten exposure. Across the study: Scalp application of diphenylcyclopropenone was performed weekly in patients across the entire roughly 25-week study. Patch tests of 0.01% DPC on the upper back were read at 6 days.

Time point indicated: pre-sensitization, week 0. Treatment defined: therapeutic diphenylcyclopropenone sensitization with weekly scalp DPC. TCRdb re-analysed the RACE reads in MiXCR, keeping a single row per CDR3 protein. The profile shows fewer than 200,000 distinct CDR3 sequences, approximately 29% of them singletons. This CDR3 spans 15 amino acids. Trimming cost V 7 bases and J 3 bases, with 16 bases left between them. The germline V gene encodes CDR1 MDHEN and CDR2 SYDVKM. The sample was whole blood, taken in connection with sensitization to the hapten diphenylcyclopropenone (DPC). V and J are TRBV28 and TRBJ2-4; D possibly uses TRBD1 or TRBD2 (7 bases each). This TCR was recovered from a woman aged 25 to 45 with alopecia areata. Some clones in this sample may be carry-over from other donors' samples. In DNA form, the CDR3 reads TGTGCCAGCACCCAGGGGGGGGGAGTCAAAAACATTCAGTACTTC. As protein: CASTQGGGVKNIQYF.